The 26 T cell receptor beta chains below were found in one sample sequenced in a study of T cell responses to AZD1222 COVID-19 vaccine. Profiling relied on immunoSEQ multiplex PCR, and the TCRdb table lists in-frame clones only, not all of them. The table includes around 120,000 clones, roughly 90% detected once. Sequencing was performed on peripheral blood, taken on day 0 of AZD1222 vaccination. These receptors were obtained from an adult in good health.

V and J are TRBV7-2 and TRBJ1-2; the D is unclear. CDR3 length: 13 amino acids. CDR1 is SGHTA, CDR2 FQGNSA, per germline. V lost 5 bases, J lost 1 base, and 8 bases lay in between. The CDR3 nucleotides are TGTGCCAGCAGCCCCGAGAATAACTATGGCTACACCTTC. Its translation is CASSPENNYGYTF.

Notes on this clone: In the same sample, other DNA sequences code for this CDR3. The chain links TRBV7-9 to TRBJ2-7; D is tentatively TRBD1 or TRBD2 (5 bases each). Germline V gene sequence: CDR1 SEHNR, CDR2 FQNEAQ (reference sequence). The CDR3 covers 13 residues. V was cut by 5 bases and J by 2 bases, with 10 bases left in between. CDR3 coding DNA: TGTGCCAGCAGCCCGAGGGGACCCTACGAGCAGTACTTC. It translates to CASSPRGPYEQYF. The variable domain in full, completed from reference TRBV7-9 and TRBJ2-7, reads DTGVSQNPRHKITKRGQNVTFRCDPISEHNRLYWYRQTLGQGPEFLTYFQNEAQLEKSRLLSDRFSAERPKGSFSTLEIQRTEQGDSAMYLCASSPRGPYEQYFGPGTRLTVT.

V and J are TRBV2 and TRBJ2-7; no firm D call. The V gene's germline CDR1 is SNHLY and CDR2 FYNNEI. The V end was cut by 0 bases, the J end by 6 bases, with 15 bases between. The CDR3 consists of 15 residues. CDR3 region: CASSEAGTKVIEQYF. The CDR3 DNA is TGTGCCAGCAGTGAAGCGGGCACTAAAGTGATCGAGCAGTACTTC.

This clone was seen once. The DNA for the CDR3 is TGCGCCAGCAGCTTGGGCGGTACGACTAAAGAGACCCAGTACTTC. It codes for CASSLGGTTKETQYF. The V and J genes are TRBV5-1 and TRBJ2-5; D perhaps matches TRBD2 (5 bases). The length of the CDR3 is 15 residues. Germline CDR1 SGHRS, CDR2 YFSETQ. V was clipped by 0 bases and J by 3 bases, with 12 bases between them.

This chain connects TRBV27 to TRBJ1-1, with TRBD1 identical over 9 bases. Germline CDR1 reads MNHEY; CDR2 reads SMNVEV (reference sequence). With 7 bases clipped from V and 4 bases from J, the junction kept 10 bases outside the gene matches. The CDR3 spans 15 residues. Here the CDR3 DNA reads TGTGCCAGCACCCGGGACAGGGTATCGGGCACTGAAGCTTTCTTT. This codes for CASTRDRVSGTEAFF.

The V and J genes are TRBV16 and TRBJ1-6; D gene uncertain. Germline assignment: CDR1 KGHSY and CDR2 FQNENV. Trimming removed 4 bases at V and 1 base at J, with 14 bases between. The length of the CDR3 is 17 residues. The CDR3 DNA reads as TGTGCCAGCAGCCTTACAGCCGGAGGGTCCTATAATTCACCCCTCCACTTT. The encoded protein is CASSLTAGGSYNSPLHF.

J is TRBJ1-5 and V is TRBV28; D perhaps matches TRBD1 (5 bases). The ends were cut back, 7 bases at V and 2 bases at J, with 15 bases in the middle. Germline CDR1 reads MDHEN; CDR2 reads SYDVKM. This CDR3 region has 15 residues. CDR3 DNA sequence: TGTGCCAGCAATCAGGGAGCTTATGGCAATCAGCCCCAGCATTTT. Its protein is CASNQGAYGNQPQHF.

The chain uses TRBV12-1 and TRBJ2-7; TRBD1 was called by the table and not checked on the DNA. TRBV12-1 is termed a pseudogene. CDR3 length: 15 amino acids. The CDR3 loop is CASSDRFSWAYEQYF. The CDR3 DNA reads TGTGCCAGCAGCGATCGGTTCAGCTGGGCGTACGAGCAGTACTTC.

This clone came up once. The V gene is TRBV7-4, the J gene TRBJ2-1, with D perhaps matching TRBD2 (6 bases). The V gene's germline CDR1 is SGHVT and CDR2 SQSDAQ. The CDR3 covers 20 residues. V was cut by 1 base and J by 1 base, with 23 bases left in between. The chain's CDR3 is CASSLDRRWELATSYNEQFF. CDR3 coding DNA: TGTGCCAGCAGCTTAGATCGTCGGTGGGAACTAGCCACGTCCTACAATGAGCAGTTCTTC.

The chain carries TRBV19 and TRBJ2-2; possible D gene TRBD2, 5 bases. The CDR3 contains 15 residues. CDR1 is LNHDA and CDR2 is SQIVND in the germline V gene (reference sequence). V lost 5 bases and J 1 base, leaving 11 bases between the germline ends. The CDR3 sequence: CASSPRTGNTGELFF. CDR3 in DNA: TGTGCCAGTAGTCCCCGGACTGGGAACACCGGGGAGCTGTTTTTT.

This chain joins TRBV3-1 (or the pseudogene TRBV3-2) and TRBJ2-7; 7 nucleotides line up with TRBD2. Germline V lookup: CDR1 LGHDT, CDR2 YNNKEL (reference sequence). The CDR3 consists of 15 residues. V was clipped by 0 bases and J by 5 bases; unmatched bases: 7. The CDR3 nucleotides are TGTGCCAGCAGCCAAGAGGCGGGGAGGGCCCACGAGCAGTACTTC. This translates into CASSQEAGRAHEQYF.

The chain uses TRBV29-1 and TRBJ1-1, with D perhaps matching TRBD1 (6 bases). The CDR3 totals 15 residues. Looked up from germline, CDR1 is SQVTM and CDR2 is ANQGSEA. Trimming removed 3 bases at V and 8 bases at J, with 22 bases between. The CDR3 here is CSVEGGGIAIGEAFF. The CDR3 nucleotides are TGCAGCGTTGAGGGGGGCGGCATCGCTATAGGGGAAGCTTTCTTT.

The rearrangement joins TRBV6-6 to TRBJ1-6; 7 positions agree with TRBD1. The CDR3 covers 15 residues. J was trimmed by 9 bases and V by 7 bases; bases with no gene match: 12. CDR1 is MNHNY, CDR2 SVGAGI, per germline (reference sequence). This CDR3 is CASKSQGRGGSPLHF. For the CDR3, the DNA is TGTGCCAGCAAATCACAGGGGCGGGGAGGTTCACCCCTCCACTTT.

The V and J genes are TRBV6-5 and TRBJ1-2; 8 nucleotides match TRBD1. Germline assignment: CDR1 MNHEY and CDR2 SVGAGI. The V segment lost 6 bases and the J segment 8 bases; nucleotides outside the gene matches: 14. The CDR3 totals 15 residues. Written as DNA, the CDR3 is TGTGCCAGCAGGGGCAGGGGGCTTGAATTGTCGGGCTACACCTTC. Its translation: CASRGRGLELSGYTF.

This chain links TRBV5-1 with TRBJ1-4; 10 bases agree with TRBD1. Germline lookup yields CDR1 SGHRS and CDR2 YFSETQ. The CDR3 is made up of 17 amino acids. The J segment lost 0 bases and the V segment lost 2 bases, leaving 4 bases of the junction unmatched. The CDR3 reads CASSLGTGAPTNEKLFF. CDR3 nucleotide sequence: TGCGCCAGCAGCTTAGGGACAGGGGCGCCAACTAATGAAAAACTGTTTTTT.

The genes are TRBV27 and TRBJ1-2; D remains ambiguous. The CDR3 is 13 residues long. The V gene lost 7 bases and the J gene lost 5 bases, with 14 bases spanning the gap. CDR1 and CDR2 (germline): MNHEY, SMNVEV (reference sequence). Written as DNA, the CDR3 is TGTGCCAGCACGCCTCACCCCGCTTATGGCTACACCTTC. Amino acid sequence: CASTPHPAYGYTF.

This clone was seen only once. The rearrangement links TRBV6-5 to TRBJ1-1; 8 nucleotides line up with TRBD1. The CDR3 sequence is 16 residues long. V was clipped by 1 base and J by 5 bases; unmatched bases: 9. From germline, CDR1 is MNHEY and CDR2 SVGAGI. The CDR3 DNA reads as TGTGCCAGCAGTTACTTTACAGGGGGAATGGGGACTGAAGCTTTCTTT. Translation gives CASSYFTGGMGTEAFF.

The rearrangement links TRBV5-1 to TRBJ2-7, with 9 nucleotides matching TRBD1. Germline-derived CDR1 and CDR2 are SGHRS and YFSETQ. V lost 4 bases and J lost 3; bases outside the gene matches: 5. This CDR3 has 14 residues. CDR3 bases: TGCGCCAGCAGCCGGACAGGGGAAAGCTACGAGCAGTACTTC. This gives the protein CASSRTGESYEQYF.

The rearrangement joins TRBV5-5 to TRBJ2-3, with D possibly matching TRBD2 (5 bases). Germline V CDR1 and CDR2: SGHKS, YYEKEE (reference sequence). The CDR3 consists of 14 residues. V was clipped by 2 bases and J by 2 bases, with 9 bases between them. The CDR3 region is CASSFGLSTDTQYF. In DNA form, the CDR3 reads TGTGCCAGCAGCTTCGGACTTTCCACAGATACGCAGTATTTT. The full variable domain, its missing parts supplied by reference TRBV5-5 and TRBJ2-3, is DAGVTQSPTHLIKTRGQQVTLRCSPISGHKSVSWYQQVLGQGPQFIFQYYEKEERGRGNFPDRFSARQFPNYSSELNVNALLLGDSALYLCASSFGLSTDTQYFGPGTRLTVL.

This chain connects TRBV18 to TRBJ2-1; possibly TRBD2 for D (6 bases). With 3 bases removed from V and 0 bases from J, the gap between germline ends came to 6 bases. The V gene's germline CDR1 is KGHSH and CDR2 LQKENI. The CDR3 runs 14 residues. The CDR3 DNA is TGTGCCAGCTCACCGGGGGGCTCCTACAATGAGCAGTTCTTC. Its protein is CASSPGGSYNEQFF.

The chain has TRBV2 and TRBJ1-1; TRBD1 aligns across 7 bases. Germline V gene lookup returns CDR1 SNHLY and CDR2 FYNNEI. The junction had 7 bases not matched to a gene; V was cut back by 7 bases and J by 5 bases. This CDR3 region has 13 residues. CDR3 sequence reads: CASTPQGGTEAFF. The CDR3 DNA reads TGTGCCAGCACTCCCCAGGGGGGGACTGAAGCTTTCTTT.

The rearrangement joins TRBV30 to TRBJ1-6; D is ambiguous. V dropped 2 bases and J dropped 4 bases, with 15 bases sitting between them. CDR3 length equals 16 residues. Germline V gene lookup returns CDR1 GTSNPN and CDR2 SVGIG (reference sequence). Written as DNA, the CDR3 is TGTGCCTGGAGTTCAGTAGAGTTTGGGTATAATTCACCCCTCCACTTT. Translation: CAWSSVEFGYNSPLHF. The complete variable domain, with remaining parts taken from reference TRBV30 and TRBJ1-6, reads SQTIHQWPATLVQPVGSPLSLECTVEGTSNPNLYWYRQAAGRGLQLLFYSVGIGQISSEVPQNLSASRPQDRQFILSSKKLLLSDSGFYLCAWSSVEFGYNSPLHFGNGTRLTVT.

This chain links TRBV28 with TRBJ1-2; no clear D. CDR3 length equals 13 residues. Germline CDR1 is MDHEN and CDR2 is SYDVKM. Trimming pared 1 base from V and 5 bases from J, leaving 8 bases between. The CDR3 sequence is CASSLSAGYGYTF. CDR3 nucleotide sequence: TGTGCCAGCAGTTTATCTGCAGGTTATGGCTACACCTTC.

The V and J genes are TRBV7-8 and TRBJ1-2, with D possibly being TRBD1 (6 bases). The CDR3 totals 15 residues. V was clipped by 5 bases and J by 0 bases, with 13 bases between them. Germline loops: CDR1 SGHVS, CDR2 FQNEAQ. For the CDR3, the DNA is TGTGCCAGCAGCCTCCGACAGGCCCCTAACTATGGCTACACCTTC. This translates into CASSLRQAPNYGYTF.

The gene calls are TRBV18 and TRBJ1-5; tentatively, D is TRBD1 (5 bases). The CDR3 sequence is 13 residues long. From germline, CDR1 is KGHSH and CDR2 LQKENI. The V and J ends lost 3 bases and 5 bases respectively, with 8 bases between them. DNA for the CDR3: TGTGCCAGCTCACCGTTGACAGATCAGCCCCAGCATTTT. Its protein product is CASSPLTDQPQHF.

The rearrangement joins TRBV4-2 to TRBJ1-5, with D maybe TRBD1 (6 bases). There are 17 residues in the CDR3. The ends were cut back, 4 bases at V and 7 bases at J, with 23 bases in the middle. Germline V lookup: CDR1 LGHNA, CDR2 YNFKEQ. CDR3 coding DNA: TGTGCCAGCAGCCCCGTCTCTGGGACACACGAAGGACAGCCCCAGCATTTT. This encodes CASSPVSGTHEGQPQHF.